The clone carrying this T cell receptor beta chain was observed a single time. Trimming took 0 bases from V and 0 from J, leaving 11 bases between them. Germline V gives CDR1 SGHRS, CDR2 YFSETQ. CDR3 length: 16 residues. The source of the sample is a study of blood T cell repertoires in COVID-19. Looking at the study overall: The study drew acute and convalescent COVID-19 samples from the United States, Italy and Spain.

Generated by immunoSEQ multiplex PCR, the TCRdb table keeps only in-frame clones and is missing some. This table has some 250,000 clones, approximately 83% appearing once. Source material: peripheral blood. The TCR comes from a woman under 40 who had recovered from COVID-19. The chain carries TRBV5-1 and TRBJ2-3; no clear D gene. This CDR3 is CASSLGADWSTDTQYF. In DNA, the CDR3 is TGCGCCAGCAGCTTGGGTGCAGATTGGAGCACAGATACGCAGTATTTT. The full variable domain, rest sourced from reference TRBV5-1 and TRBJ2-3, is KAGVTQTPRYLIKTRGQQVTLSCSPISGHRSVSWYQQTPGQGLQFLFEYFSETQRNKGNFPGRFSGRQFSNSRSEMNVSTLELGDSALYLCASSLGADWSTDTQYFGPGTRLTVL.